The source of this TCR delta chain is a study of γδ T cells in repeated Plasmodium falciparum infection. Overall study: Malaria-naive adults were infected with P. falciparum NF54 four times over roughly 620 days. Each infection was followed by sampling at 21 days, plus baseline and some pre-infection draws.

CDR1 TSWWSYY and CDR2 QGS come from the germline V gene. The CDR3 is made up of 23 amino acids. This clone was detected only a few times. Antigen: not known. Only one base separates this from a far larger clonotype, so it likely reflects a read error. Other DNA sequences in the same sample also yield this CDR3. Study results and caveats: In Vdelta2-negative, largely Vdelta1+, gammadelta repertoires, repeated controlled infections appeared to drive clonal selection waves.

Vgamma9/Vdelta2+ and Vdelta2-negative gammadelta T cells were flow-sorted from PBMC for bulk sequencing. TCRdb fed the multiplex PCR reads to CATT. In the table there are 45,000 to 50,000 delta-chain clones, less than 2% of which are singletons. The clonotype originates from a pool of human donors (malaria-infected and uninfected, not separated). The chain uses TRDV1 and TRDJ1; 13 positions match TRDD3. No J segment appears in TCRdb, so it was assigned here by matching the sequence to germline. Sequenced: gamma-delta T cells from blood. The CDR3 DNA is TGTGCCCTTGGGGAAGATAGAAGAATTGTACTGGGGGATACGCTCCGATACACCGATAAACTCATCTTT. It codes for CALGEDRRIVLGDTLRYTDKLIF.